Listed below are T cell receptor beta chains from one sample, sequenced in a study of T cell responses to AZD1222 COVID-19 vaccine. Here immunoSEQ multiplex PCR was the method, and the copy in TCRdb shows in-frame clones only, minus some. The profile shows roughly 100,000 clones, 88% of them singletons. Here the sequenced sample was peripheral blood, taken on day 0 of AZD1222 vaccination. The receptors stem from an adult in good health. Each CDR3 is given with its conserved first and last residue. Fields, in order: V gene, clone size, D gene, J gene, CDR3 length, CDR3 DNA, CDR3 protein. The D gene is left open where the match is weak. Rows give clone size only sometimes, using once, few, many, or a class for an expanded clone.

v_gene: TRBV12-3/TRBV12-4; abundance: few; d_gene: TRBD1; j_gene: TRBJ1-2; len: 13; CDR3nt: TGTGCCAGCACCCGGACAGGGGAGGGTGGCTACACCTTC; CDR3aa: CASTRTGEGGYTF
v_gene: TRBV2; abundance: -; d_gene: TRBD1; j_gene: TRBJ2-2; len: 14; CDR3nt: TGTGCCAGCCGGACAGGGAGGAACACCGGGGAGCTGTTTTTT; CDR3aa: CASRTGRNTGELFF
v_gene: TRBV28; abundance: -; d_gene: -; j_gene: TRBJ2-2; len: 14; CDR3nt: TGTGCCAGCAGTTTATTGCACACAGCCGGGGAGCTGTTTTTT; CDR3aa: CASSLLHTAGELFF
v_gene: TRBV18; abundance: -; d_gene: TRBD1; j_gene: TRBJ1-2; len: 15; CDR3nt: TGTGCCAGCTCTCCTCGGACAGGGGAGGTCTATGGCTACACCTTC; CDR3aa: CASSPRTGEVYGYTF
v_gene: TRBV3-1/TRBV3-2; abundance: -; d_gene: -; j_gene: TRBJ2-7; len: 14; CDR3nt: TGTGCCAGCAGCCGGGGGACTCCCAGTGGAGAGCAGTACTTC; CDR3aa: CASSRGTPSGEQYF
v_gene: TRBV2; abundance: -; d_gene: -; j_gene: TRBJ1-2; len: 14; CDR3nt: TGTGCCAGCAGTCCCCCGGGGACTGCATATGGCTACACCTTC; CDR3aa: CASSPPGTAYGYTF
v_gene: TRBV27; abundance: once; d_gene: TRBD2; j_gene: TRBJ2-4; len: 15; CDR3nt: TGTGCCAGCAGACTAGGCGGGGGGGCCAAAAACATTCAGTACTTC; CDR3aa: CASRLGGGAKNIQYF
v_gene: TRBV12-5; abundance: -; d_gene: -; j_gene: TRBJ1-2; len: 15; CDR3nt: TGTGCTAGTGGTAGCCAGAGAGCAACTAACTATGGCTACACCTTC; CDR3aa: CASGSQRATNYGYTF
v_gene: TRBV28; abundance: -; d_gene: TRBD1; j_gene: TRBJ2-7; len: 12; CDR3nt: TGTGCCAGCAGGACAGGGGGCTACGAGCAGTACTTC; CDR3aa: CASRTGGYEQYF
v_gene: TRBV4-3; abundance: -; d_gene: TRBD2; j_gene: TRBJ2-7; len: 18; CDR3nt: TGCGCCAGCAGCCAAGAGCCCTATGCTAGCGGGGGCTCCTACGAGCAGTACTTC; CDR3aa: CASSQEPYASGGSYEQYF
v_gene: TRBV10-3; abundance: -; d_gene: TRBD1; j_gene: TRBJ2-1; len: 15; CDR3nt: TGTGCCACCCGAGATCTGGACAGGGGTTACAATGAGCAGTTCTTC; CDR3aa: CATRDLDRGYNEQFF
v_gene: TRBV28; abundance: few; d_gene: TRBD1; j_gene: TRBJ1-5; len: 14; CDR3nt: TGTATAACCAGGGCAGGGGGAGGCAATCAGCCCCAGCATTTT; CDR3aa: CITRAGGGNQPQHF
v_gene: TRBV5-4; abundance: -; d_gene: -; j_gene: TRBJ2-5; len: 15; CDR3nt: TGTGCCAGCAGCCCTAGACGGGGCGGGCAAGAGACCCAGTACTTC; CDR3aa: CASSPRRGGQETQYF
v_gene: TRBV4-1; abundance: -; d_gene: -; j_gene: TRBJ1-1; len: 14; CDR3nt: TGCGCCAGCAGCCAAGTTCACAGGAACACTGAAGCTTTCTTT; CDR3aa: CASSQVHRNTEAFF
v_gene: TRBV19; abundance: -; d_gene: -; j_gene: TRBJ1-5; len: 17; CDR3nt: TGTGCCAGTAGTTACCTTGGACACCCCTTTAGCAATCAGCCCCAGCATTTT; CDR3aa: CASSYLGHPFSNQPQHF
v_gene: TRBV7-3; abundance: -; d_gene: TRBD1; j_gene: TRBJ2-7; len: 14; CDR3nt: TGTGCCAGCAGCTTGACAGGGGGGACCTACGAGCAGTACTTC; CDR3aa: CASSLTGGTYEQYF
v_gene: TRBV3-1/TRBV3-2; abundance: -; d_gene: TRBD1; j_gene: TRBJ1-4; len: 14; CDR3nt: TGTGCCAGCAGCCAAGATAAAACAGGGGTAAAACTGTTTTTT; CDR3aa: CASSQDKTGVKLFF
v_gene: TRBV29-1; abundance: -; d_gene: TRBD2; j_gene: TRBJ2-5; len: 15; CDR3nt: TGCAGCGTTGAAGGAGCTAGCGGGGGACAAGAGACCCAGTACTTC; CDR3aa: CSVEGASGGQETQYF
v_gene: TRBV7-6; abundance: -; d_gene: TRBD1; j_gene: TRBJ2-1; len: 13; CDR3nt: TGTGCCAGCAGCTTACCAGGGGGCAATGAGCAGTTCTTC; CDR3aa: CASSLPGGNEQFF
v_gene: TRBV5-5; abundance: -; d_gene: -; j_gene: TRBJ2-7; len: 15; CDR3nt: TGTGCCAGCAGCTTGGAGGGTAGCGGATCCTACGAGCAGTACTTC; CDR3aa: CASSLEGSGSYEQYF
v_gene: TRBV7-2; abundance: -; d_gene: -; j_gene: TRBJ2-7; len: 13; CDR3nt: TGTGCCAGCAGCTTAGGGCCGAAATACGAGCAGTACTTC; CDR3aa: CASSLGPKYEQYF
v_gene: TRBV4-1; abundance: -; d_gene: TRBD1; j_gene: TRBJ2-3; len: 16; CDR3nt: TGCGCCAGCAGCCAAGACTGGGACAGCAGCACAGATACGCAGTATTTT; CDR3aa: CASSQDWDSSTDTQYF
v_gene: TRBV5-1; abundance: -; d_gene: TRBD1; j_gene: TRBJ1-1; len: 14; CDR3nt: TGCGCCAGCAGCCATGAGGTGTGGGGACAGGAAGCTTTCTTT; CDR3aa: CASSHEVWGQEAFF
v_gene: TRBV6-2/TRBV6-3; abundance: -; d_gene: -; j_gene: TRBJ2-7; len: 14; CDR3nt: TGTGCCAGCAGTTACTCCAGGACCTCCTACGAGCAGTACTTC; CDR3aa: CASSYSRTSYEQYF
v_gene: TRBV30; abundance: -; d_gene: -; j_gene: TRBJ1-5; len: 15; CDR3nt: TGTGCCTGGAGTGGGGGGGGGATCAGCAATCAGCCCCAGCATTTT; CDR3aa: CAWSGGGISNQPQHF
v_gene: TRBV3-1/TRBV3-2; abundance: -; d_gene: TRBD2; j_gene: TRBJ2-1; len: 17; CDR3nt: TGTGCCAGCAGCCACCTTGTCACTAGCGGATCATGGAATGAGCAGTTCTTC; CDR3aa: CASSHLVTSGSWNEQFF
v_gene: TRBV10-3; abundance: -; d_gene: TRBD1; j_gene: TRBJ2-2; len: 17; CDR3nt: TGTGCCATCAGTGAGAGGGGACAGGGGGCCAACACCGGGGAGCTGTTTTTT; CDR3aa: CAISERGQGANTGELFF
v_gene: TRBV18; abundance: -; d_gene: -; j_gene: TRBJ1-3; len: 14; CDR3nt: TGTGCCAGCTCAGCAGGGATCTCAGGAAACACCATATATTTT; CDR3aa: CASSAGISGNTIYF
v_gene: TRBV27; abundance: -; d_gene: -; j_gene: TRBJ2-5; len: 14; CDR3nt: TGTGCCAGCAGTCCCTCTTCGTTAGGGGAGACCCAGTACTTC; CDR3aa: CASSPSSLGETQYF
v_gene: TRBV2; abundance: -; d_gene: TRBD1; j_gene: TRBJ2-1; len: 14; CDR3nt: TGTGCCAGTACTCGGGACAGGGCTTCCAATGAGCAGTTCTTC; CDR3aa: CASTRDRASNEQFF
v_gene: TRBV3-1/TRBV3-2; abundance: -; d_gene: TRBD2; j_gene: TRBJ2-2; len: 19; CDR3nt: TGTGCCAGCAGCCAGCCGGGACTAGCGGGGGGCGCGAACACCGGGGAGCTGTTTTTT; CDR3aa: CASSQPGLAGGANTGELFF
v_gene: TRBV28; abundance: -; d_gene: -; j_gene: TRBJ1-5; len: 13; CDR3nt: TGTGCCAGCAGCCCGACAGGCTATCAGCCCCAGCATTTT; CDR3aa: CASSPTGYQPQHF
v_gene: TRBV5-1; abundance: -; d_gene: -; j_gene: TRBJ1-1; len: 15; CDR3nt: TGCGCCAGCAGCCGACCGGGGGACGCGGACACTGAAGCTTTCTTT; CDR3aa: CASSRPGDADTEAFF
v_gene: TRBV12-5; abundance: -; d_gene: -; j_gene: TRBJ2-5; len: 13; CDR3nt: TGTGCTAGTGGTTTGGAACACAGCGAGACCCAGTACTTC; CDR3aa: CASGLEHSETQYF
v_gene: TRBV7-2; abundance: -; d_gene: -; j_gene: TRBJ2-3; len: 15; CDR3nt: TGTGCCAGCAGCTCTACACTTCCTAGCACAGATACGCAGTATTTT; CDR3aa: CASSSTLPSTDTQYF
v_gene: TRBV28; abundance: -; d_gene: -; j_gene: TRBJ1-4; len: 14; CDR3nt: TGTGCCAGCAGTATGGTTGCAACTAATGAAAAACTGTTTTTT; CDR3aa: CASSMVATNEKLFF
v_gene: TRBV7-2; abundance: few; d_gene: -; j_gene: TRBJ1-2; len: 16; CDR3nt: TGTGCCAGCAGCTTATCTGGCACCCCCCGTATCTATGGCTACACCTTC; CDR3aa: CASSLSGTPRIYGYTF
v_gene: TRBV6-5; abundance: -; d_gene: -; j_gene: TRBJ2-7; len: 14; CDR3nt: TGTGCCAGCAGAACAGGGGGGGCTGGCTACGAGCAGTACTTC; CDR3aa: CASRTGGAGYEQYF
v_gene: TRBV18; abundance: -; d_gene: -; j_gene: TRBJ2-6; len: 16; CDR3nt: TGTGCCAGCTCAGAGATTTTGAGCTCTGGGGCCAACGTCCTGACTTTC; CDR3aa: CASSEILSSGANVLTF
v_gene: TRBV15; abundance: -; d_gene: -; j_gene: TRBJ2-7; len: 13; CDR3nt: TGTGCCGCCAGCAGAGATCGAGGGTACGAGCAGTACTTC; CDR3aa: CAASRDRGYEQYF
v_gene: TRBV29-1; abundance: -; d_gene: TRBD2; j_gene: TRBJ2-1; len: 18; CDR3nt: TGCAGCGTTGAAGAATTGACGGTACTAGCGGGGGGGCCGAATGAGCAGTTCTTC; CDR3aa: CSVEELTVLAGGPNEQFF
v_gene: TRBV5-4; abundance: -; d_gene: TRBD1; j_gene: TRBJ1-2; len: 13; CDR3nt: TGTGCCAGCAGCTATGGGACAGGCTATGGCTACACCTTC; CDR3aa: CASSYGTGYGYTF
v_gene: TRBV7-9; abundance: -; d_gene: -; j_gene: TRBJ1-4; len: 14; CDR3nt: TGTGCCACCCGGGGCCAGGCAACTAATGAAAAACTGTTTTTT; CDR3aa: CATRGQATNEKLFF
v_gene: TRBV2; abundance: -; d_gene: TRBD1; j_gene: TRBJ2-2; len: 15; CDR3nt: TGTGCCAGCAGAGTCAGACAGGGGAGCACCGGGGAGCTGTTTTTT; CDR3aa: CASRVRQGSTGELFF
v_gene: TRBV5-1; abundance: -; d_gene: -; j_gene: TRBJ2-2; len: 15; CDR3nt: TGCGCCAGCAGCTCCCCGACTATTTCTCCCGGGGAGCTGTTTTTT; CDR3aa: CASSSPTISPGELFF
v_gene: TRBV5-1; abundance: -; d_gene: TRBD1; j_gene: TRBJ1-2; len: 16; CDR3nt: TGCGCCAGCAGCTTGGGAGGGACAGGGACCGACTATGGCTACACCTTC; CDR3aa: CASSLGGTGTDYGYTF